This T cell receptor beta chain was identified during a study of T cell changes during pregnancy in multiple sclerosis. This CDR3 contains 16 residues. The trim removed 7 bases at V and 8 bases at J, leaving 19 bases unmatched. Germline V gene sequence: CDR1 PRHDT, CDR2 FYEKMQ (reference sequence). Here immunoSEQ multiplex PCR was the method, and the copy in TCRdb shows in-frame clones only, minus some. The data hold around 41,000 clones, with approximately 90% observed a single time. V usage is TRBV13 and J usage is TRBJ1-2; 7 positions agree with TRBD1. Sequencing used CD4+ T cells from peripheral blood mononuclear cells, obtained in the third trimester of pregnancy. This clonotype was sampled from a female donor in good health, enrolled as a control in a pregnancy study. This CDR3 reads CASTPMALTGVGGYTF. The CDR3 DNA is TGTGCCAGCACCCCTATGGCCCTTACAGGGGTGGGAGGCTACACCTTC.